This T cell receptor (beta chain) was documented in a study of T cells in Graves' hyperthyroidism and ophthalmopathy. Study-wide points: Within blood appeared most thyroid clonotypes that had expanded above 0.001. In validation, the model predicted ophthalmopathy. These predictions came a median roughly seven months before onset.

TCR beta CDR3 regions were amplified from RNA. Initially, a first-round RT-PCR of the TCR CDR3 employed the HTBI primer set. TCRdb processed the multiplex PCR reads anew with MiXCR; each CDR3 protein has one entry. The table lists more than 500,000 distinct CDR3 sequences, about 46% of them singletons. This clonotype occurred many times. Its antigen is currently unknown. The V gene lost 2 bases and the J gene lost 4 bases, with 3 bases spanning the gap. This CDR3 has 11 residues. Germline CDR1 reads ENHRY; CDR2 reads SYGVKD. Based on clinical symptoms, serum thyroxine and TRAb, thyroid ultrasound and orbital computed tomography, diagnoses were reached.

This TCR was recovered from an adult woman with Graves' disease, either hyperthyroidism or ophthalmopathy (not recorded which). V gene TRBV10-3 combines with J gene TRBJ2-7; D is uncertain. Specimen: peripheral blood or thyroid tissue (not recorded which). The CDR3 coding sequence is TGTGCCATCAGTGAGGGGTACGAGCAGTACTTC. Translated: CAISEGYEQYF.